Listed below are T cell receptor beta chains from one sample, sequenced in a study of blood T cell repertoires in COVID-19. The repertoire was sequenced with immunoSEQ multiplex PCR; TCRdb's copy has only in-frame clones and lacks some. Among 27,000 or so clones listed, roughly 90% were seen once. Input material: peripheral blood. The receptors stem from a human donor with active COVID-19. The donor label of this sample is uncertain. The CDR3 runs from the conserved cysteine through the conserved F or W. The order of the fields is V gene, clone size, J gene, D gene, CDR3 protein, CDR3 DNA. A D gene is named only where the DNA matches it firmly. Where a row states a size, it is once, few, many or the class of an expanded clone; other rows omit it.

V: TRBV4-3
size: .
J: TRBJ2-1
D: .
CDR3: CASSQDPPRTTYNEQFF
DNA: TGCGCCAGCAGCCAAGATCCTCCTCGCACTACGTACAATGAGCAGTTCTTC

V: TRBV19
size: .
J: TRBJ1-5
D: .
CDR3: CASSPDLVGNQPQHF
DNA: TGTGCCAGTAGTCCAGACCTAGTGGGCAATCAGCCCCAGCATTTT

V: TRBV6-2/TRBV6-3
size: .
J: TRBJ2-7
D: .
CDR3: CASSTHTLSSYEQYF
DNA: TGTGCCAGCAGTACCCACACCTTAAGCTCCTACGAGCAGTACTTC

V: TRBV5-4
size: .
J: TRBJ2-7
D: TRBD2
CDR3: CASSLQGGGEQYF
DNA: TGTGCCAGCAGCTTGCAGGGCGGGGGCGAGCAGTACTTC

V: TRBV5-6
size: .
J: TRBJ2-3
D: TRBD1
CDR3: CASSWTGVADTQYF
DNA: TGTGCCAGCAGCTGGACAGGGGTCGCAGATACGCAGTATTTT

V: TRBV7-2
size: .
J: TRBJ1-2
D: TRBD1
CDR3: CASSAGQGYGYTF
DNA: TGTGCCAGCAGCGCGGGACAGGGGTATGGCTACACCTTC

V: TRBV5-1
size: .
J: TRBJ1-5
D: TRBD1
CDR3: CASSFGDSSNQPQHF
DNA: TGCGCCAGCAGCTTTGGGGACAGTAGCAATCAGCCCCAGCATTTT

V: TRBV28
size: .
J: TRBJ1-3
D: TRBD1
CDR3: CASSRTGVYSGNTIYF
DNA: TGTGCCAGCAGCCGGACAGGGGTTTACTCTGGAAACACCATATATTTT

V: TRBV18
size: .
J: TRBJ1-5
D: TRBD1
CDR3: CASSPLGTGAYQPQHF
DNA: TGTGCCAGCTCCCCACTCGGGACAGGGGCGTATCAGCCCCAGCATTTT

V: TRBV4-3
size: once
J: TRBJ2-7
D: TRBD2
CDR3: CASSQDPTSGGNYEQYF
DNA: TGCGCCAGCAGCCAAGATCCCACTAGCGGGGGCAACTACGAGCAGTACTTC

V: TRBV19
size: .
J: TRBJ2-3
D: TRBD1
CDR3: CASSHRGLTDTQYF
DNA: TGTGCCAGTAGTCACAGGGGGCTGACAGATACGCAGTATTTT

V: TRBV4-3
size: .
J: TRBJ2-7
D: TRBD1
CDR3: CASSQDRRQGYEQYF
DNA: TGCGCCAGCAGCCAAGACAGGAGACAGGGCTACGAGCAGTACTTC

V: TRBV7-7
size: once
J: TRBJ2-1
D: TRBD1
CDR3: CASSLGQGSHEQFF
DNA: TGTGCTAGCAGCTTAGGACAGGGGTCCCATGAGCAGTTCTTC

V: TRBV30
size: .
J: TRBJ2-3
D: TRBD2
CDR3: CAWRKRLAGTDTQYF
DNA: TGTGCCTGGAGAAAACGACTAGCGGGTACAGATACGCAGTATTTT

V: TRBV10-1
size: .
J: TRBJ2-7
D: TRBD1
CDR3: CASNKQGAYSEQYF
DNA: TGCGCCAGCAATAAGCAGGGGGCCTATAGCGAGCAGTACTTC

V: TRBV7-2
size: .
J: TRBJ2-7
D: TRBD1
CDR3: CASSGRDRGRAEQYF
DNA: TGTGCCAGCAGCGGGAGGGACAGGGGACGAGCCGAGCAGTACTTC

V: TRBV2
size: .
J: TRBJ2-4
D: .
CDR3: CATRGGAKNIQYF
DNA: TGTGCCACTCGTGGAGGGGCCAAAAACATTCAGTACTTC

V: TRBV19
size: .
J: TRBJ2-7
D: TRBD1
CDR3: CASTPGQGPYEQYF
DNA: TGTGCCAGTACCCCGGGACAGGGTCCCTACGAGCAGTACTTC

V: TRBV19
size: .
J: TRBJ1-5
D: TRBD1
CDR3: CASSTTGGYQPQHF
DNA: TGTGCCAGTAGTACGACAGGGGGCTATCAGCCCCAGCATTTT

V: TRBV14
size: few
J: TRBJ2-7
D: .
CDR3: CASSHRGNYEQYF
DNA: TGTGCCAGCAGCCACAGGGGTAACTACGAGCAGTACTTC

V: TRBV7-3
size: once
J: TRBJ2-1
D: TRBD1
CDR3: CASSTGVINNEQFF
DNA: TGTGCCAGCAGCACAGGGGTAATAAACAATGAGCAGTTCTTC